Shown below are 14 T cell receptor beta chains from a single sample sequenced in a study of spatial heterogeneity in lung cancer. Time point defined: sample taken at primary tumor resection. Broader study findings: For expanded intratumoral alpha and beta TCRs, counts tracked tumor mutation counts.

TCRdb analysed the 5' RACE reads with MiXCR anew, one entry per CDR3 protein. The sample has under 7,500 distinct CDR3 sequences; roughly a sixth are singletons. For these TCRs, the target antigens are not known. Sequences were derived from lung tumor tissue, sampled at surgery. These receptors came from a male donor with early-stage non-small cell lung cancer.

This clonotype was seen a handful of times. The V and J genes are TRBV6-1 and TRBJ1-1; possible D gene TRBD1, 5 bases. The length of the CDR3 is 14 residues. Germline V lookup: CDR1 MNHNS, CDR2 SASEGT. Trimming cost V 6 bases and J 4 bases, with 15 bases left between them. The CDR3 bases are TGTGCCAGCAGCTACGTGGGGGGTCTCACTGAAGCTTTCTTT. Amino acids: CASSYVGGLTEAFF.

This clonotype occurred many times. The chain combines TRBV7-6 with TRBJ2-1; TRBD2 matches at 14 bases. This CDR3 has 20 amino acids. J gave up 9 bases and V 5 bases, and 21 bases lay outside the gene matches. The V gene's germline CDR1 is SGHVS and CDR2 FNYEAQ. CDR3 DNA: TGTGCCAGCAGCCTCGAGGACGGGAAACCGGGACTAGCGGGAGTCTTTGAGCAGTTCTTC. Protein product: CASSLEDGKPGLAGVFEQFF.

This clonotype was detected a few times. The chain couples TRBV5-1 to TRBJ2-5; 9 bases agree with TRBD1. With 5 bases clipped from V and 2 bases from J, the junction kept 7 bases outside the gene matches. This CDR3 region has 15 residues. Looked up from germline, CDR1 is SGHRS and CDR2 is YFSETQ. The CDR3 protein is CASRLQGANQETQYF. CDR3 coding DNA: TGCGCCAGCAGGTTACAGGGGGCGAATCAAGAGACCCAGTACTTC.

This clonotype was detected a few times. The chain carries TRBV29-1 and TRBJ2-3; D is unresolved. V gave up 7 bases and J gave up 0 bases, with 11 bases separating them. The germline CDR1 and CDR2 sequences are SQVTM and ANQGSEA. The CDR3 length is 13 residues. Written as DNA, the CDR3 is TGCAGCGCCGGTCTGGGCAGCACAGATACGCAGTATTTT. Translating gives CSAGLGSTDTQYF.

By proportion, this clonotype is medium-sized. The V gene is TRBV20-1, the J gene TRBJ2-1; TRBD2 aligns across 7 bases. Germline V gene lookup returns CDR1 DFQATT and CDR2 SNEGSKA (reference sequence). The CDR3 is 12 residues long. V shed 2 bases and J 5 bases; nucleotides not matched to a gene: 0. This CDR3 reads CSARLADNEQFF. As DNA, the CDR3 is TGCAGTGCTAGACTAGCGGACAATGAGCAGTTCTTC.

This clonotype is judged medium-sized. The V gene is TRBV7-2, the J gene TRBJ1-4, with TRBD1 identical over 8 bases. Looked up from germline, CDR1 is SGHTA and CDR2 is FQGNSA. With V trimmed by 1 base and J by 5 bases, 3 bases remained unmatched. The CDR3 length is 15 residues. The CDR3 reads CASSLVQGGNEKLFF. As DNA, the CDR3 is TGTGCCAGCAGCTTAGTACAGGGGGGGAATGAAAAACTGTTTTTT.

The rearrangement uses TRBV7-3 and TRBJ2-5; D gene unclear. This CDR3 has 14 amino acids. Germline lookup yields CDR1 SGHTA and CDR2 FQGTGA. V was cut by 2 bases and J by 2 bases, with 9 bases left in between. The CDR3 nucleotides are TGTGCCAGCAGCTTATCCCCAGGACAAGAGACCCAGTACTTC. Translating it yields CASSLSPGQETQYF.

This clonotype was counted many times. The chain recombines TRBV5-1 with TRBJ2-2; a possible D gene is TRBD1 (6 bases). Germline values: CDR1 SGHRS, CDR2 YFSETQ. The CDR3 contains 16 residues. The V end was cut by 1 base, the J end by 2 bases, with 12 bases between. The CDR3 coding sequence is TGCGCCAGCAGCTTGACAGGGCGGCCTAACACCGGGGAGCTGTTTTTT. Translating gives CASSLTGRPNTGELFF.

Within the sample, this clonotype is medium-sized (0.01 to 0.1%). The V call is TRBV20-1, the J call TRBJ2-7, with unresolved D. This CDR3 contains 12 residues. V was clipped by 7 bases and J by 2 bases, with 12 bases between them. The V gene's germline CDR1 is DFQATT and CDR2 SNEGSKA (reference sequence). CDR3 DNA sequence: TGCAGTGGAAACGATGGAACCTACGAGCAGTACTTC. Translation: CSGNDGTYEQYF.

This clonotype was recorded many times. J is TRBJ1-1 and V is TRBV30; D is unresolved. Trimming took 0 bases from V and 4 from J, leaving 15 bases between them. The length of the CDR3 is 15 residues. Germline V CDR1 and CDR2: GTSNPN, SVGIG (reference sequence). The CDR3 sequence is CAWSVIGRLGTEAFF. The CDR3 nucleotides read TGTGCCTGGAGTGTAATCGGCAGGCTCGGCACTGAAGCTTTCTTT.

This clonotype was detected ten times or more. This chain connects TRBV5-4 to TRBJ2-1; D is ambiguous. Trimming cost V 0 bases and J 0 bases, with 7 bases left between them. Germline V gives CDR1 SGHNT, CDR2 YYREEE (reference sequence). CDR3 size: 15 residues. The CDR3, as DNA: TGTGCCAGCAGCTTGGCCGGAAGCTCCTACAATGAGCAGTTCTTC. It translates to CASSLAGSSYNEQFF.

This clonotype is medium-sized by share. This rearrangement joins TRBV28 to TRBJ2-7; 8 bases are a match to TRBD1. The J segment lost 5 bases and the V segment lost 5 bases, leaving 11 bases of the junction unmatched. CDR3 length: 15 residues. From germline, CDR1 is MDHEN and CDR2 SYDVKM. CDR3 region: CASSPPRQGFDEQYF. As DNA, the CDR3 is TGTGCCAGCAGTCCCCCCCGACAGGGGTTCGACGAGCAGTACTTC.

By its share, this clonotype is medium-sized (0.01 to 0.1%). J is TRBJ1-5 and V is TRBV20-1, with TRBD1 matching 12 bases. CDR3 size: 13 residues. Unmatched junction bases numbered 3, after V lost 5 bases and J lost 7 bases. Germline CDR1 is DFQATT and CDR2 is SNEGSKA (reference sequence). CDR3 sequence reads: CSAGTGGSQPQHF. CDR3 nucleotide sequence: TGCAGTGCTGGGACAGGGGGCAGCCAGCCCCAGCATTTT.

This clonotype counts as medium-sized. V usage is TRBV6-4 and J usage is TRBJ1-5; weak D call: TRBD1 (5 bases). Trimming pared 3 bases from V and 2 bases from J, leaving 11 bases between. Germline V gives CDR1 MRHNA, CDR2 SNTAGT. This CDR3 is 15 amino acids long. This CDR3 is CASSEVGGCNQPQHF. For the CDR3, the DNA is TGTGCCAGCAGTGAAGTCGGGGGTTGCAATCAGCCCCAGCATTTT.